These 18 T cell receptor beta chains were all obtained from the same sample, sequenced in a study of T cell clonality in common variable immunodeficiency. Generated by immunoSEQ multiplex PCR, the TCRdb table keeps only in-frame clones and is missing some. The sample presents about 60,000 clones, none singletons. The source material was peripheral blood mononuclear cells. The receptors stem from a person aged 18 to 75 in good health.

This clone was picked up many times. From the germline J gene comes the end of the CDR3, since the read stops 3 residues before it. J is TRBJ1-2 and V is TRBV28; possibly TRBD1 for D (6 bases). Germline CDR1 and CDR2: MDHEN and SYDVKM. Between the trimmed V and J ends, which lost 5 bases and 0 bases, there was a span of 13 bases. CDR3 length: 15 residues. CDR3 DNA (partial): TGTGCCAGCAGTCCCCGGACAGCCTCTAACTATGGC. As protein: CASSPRTASNYG. The whole CDR3 region reads CASSPRTASNYGYTF.

There are many counts of this clone. The read falls 3 residues short of the CDR3 end, and the missing part is taken from the germline J gene. This sequence joins TRBV12-3 or TRBV12-4 and TRBJ2-2; 9 bases are shared with TRBD1. The CDR3 totals 15 residues. The V and J ends lost 5 bases and 5 bases, in that order; junction bases with no gene match: 6. CDR3 loop: CASSRGQGRTGELFF. CDR3 bases read: TGTGCCAGCAGTAGGGGACAGGGAAGAACCGGGGAG.

This clone occurred many times. The read finishes 3 residues shy of the CDR3 end, and the germline J gene is used to complete it. The J gene is TRBJ2-1, the V gene TRBV20-1, with TRBD1 matching over 9 bases. This CDR3 has 15 amino acids. Germline trimming cut 4 bases from V and 7 bases from J; bases unmatched to any gene: 11. Looked up from germline, CDR1 is DFQATT and CDR2 is SNEGSKA (reference sequence). The CDR3 DNA, read in part, is TGCAGTGCTACCGTCTGGGGACAGGGATCGAATGAG. Its translation: CSATVWGQGSNE. The CDR3 as a whole reads CSATVWGQGSNEQFF.

This clone was observed many times. The sequenced fragment ends 3 residues before the CDR3 boundary, so the rest is inferred from the germline J gene. The same CDR3 is also encoded by other DNA sequences in this sample. The chain couples TRBV2 to TRBJ2-7; 8 nucleotides match TRBD1. CDR3 length: 14 amino acids. Germline loops: CDR1 SNHLY, CDR2 FYNNEI. V shed 2 bases and J 4 bases; nucleotides not matched to a gene: 4. The CDR3 here is CASSEQGASYEQYF. CDR3 DNA, as far as it was read: TGTGCCAGCAGTGAACAGGGGGCGTCGTACGAG.

A word on this clone: A read error may account for a junction end that differs from germline. Read data end 3 residues before the CDR3 end; the end is taken from the germline J gene. The chain joins TRBV7-9 to TRBJ1-1; TRBD1 is a possible D gene (5 bases). CDR3 length: 12 residues. CDR1 SEHNR and CDR2 FQNEAQ come from the germline V gene (reference sequence). The CDR3 region is CSSSLGQAEAFF. The sequenced part of the CDR3 DNA is TGTTCCAGCAGCTTAGGACAAGCTGAA.

This clone was counted ten times or more. The read gets to within 3 residues of the CDR3 end, and the germline J gene fills in the rest. J is TRBJ2-1 and V is TRBV9, with D possibly matching TRBD1 (6 bases). Germline V CDR1 and CDR2: SGDLS, YYNGEE. This CDR3 contains 15 residues. V was cut by 4 bases and J by 4 bases, with 15 bases left in between. CDR3 DNA, as far as it was read: TGTGCCAGCAGCCCAGTAGGGGGTTCTTACAATGAG. This translates into CASSPVGGSYNE. The full CDR3 protein is CASSPVGGSYNEQFF.

A few counts support this clone. Being one base from a much bigger clone, this may be a read error. The sequenced fragment ends 3 residues before the CDR3 boundary, so the rest is inferred from the germline J gene. The genes are TRBV20-1 and TRBJ2-3; 7 bases map to TRBD1. The CDR3 has 13 amino acids. The germline V gene encodes CDR1 DFQATT and CDR2 SNEGSKA (reference sequence). CDR3 in amino acids: CSANRDSNQPQYF. The sequenced CDR3 bases are TGCAGTGCTAACAGGGACAGCAATCAGCCG.

Many counts were recorded for this clone. The read terminates 3 residues before the CDR3 end, so the remaining end is supplied by the germline J gene. The chain combines TRBV5-1 with TRBJ2-3; no definite D call. Trimming removed 0 bases from V and 2 bases from J, with 4 bases in between. The germline CDR1 and CDR2 sequences are SGHRS and YFSETQ. The CDR3 covers 13 residues. CDR3 loop: CASSLDFTDTQYF. The part of the CDR3 DNA that was read is TGCGCCAGCAGCTTGGACTTCACAGATACG. The variable domain in full, with the rest retrieved from reference TRBV5-1 and TRBJ2-3, is KAGVTQTPRYLIKTRGQQVTLSCSPISGHRSVSWYQQTPGQGLQFLFEYFSETQRNKGNFPGRFSGRQFSNSRSEMNVSTLELGDSALYLCASSLDFTDTQYFGPGTRLTVL.

This clone was seen at least ten times. The CDR3 goes on 3 residues after the read ends, and that part is filled in from the germline J gene. The rearrangement uses TRBV24-1 and TRBJ1-1; the match to TRBD1 covers 9 bases. Germline V CDR1 and CDR2: KGHDR, SFDVKD. This CDR3 has 12 amino acids. The sequenced part of the CDR3 DNA is TGTGCCACCAGTGCCGGGGACAGGGTA. This gives the protein CATSAGDRV. The entire CDR3 reads CATSAGDRVAFF.

This clone was seen at least ten times. The sequenced fragment ends 3 residues before the CDR3 boundary, so the rest is inferred from the germline J gene. The V and J genes are TRBV5-1 and TRBJ2-7, with TRBD2 matching over 8 bases. V shed 2 bases, J shed 3 bases, and the junction held 4 bases outside the gene matches. CDR1 is SGHRS and CDR2 is YFSETQ in the germline V gene. The CDR3 spans 14 residues. CDR3 DNA, as far as it was read: TGCGCCAGCAGCTTAGCGGGAGAGTTCTACGAG. Translated: CASSLAGEFYE. The full CDR3 reads CASSLAGEFYEQYF.

This clone appeared many times. Sequencing ends 3 residues short of the CDR3 end; the germline J gene provides the rest. This chain connects TRBV19 to TRBJ2-4; D possibly corresponds to TRBD2 (5 bases). Germline V gene lookup returns CDR1 LNHDA and CDR2 SQIVND (reference sequence). This CDR3 comprises 14 residues. V was trimmed by 5 bases and J by 0 bases, leaving 8 bases between them. The CDR3: CASSGRVAKNIQYF. Incomplete CDR3 DNA: TGTGCCAGTAGTGGGCGGGTAGCCAAAAACATT.

This clone was counted ten times or more. The CDR3 extends 3 residues past the end of the read, so its final part is completed from the germline J gene. The chain employs TRBV7-3 and TRBJ2-1; D unresolved. Germline V gives CDR1 SGHTA, CDR2 FQGTGA. The CDR3 has 15 amino acids. Trimming cost V 2 bases and J 0 bases, with 8 bases left between them. CDR3 amino acids: CASSLEASSYNEQFF. CDR3 DNA (partial): TGTGCCAGCAGCTTAGAGGCTAGCTCCTACAATGAG.

This clone was seen ten or more times. The read falls 3 residues short of the CDR3 end, and the missing part is taken from the germline J gene. The sample contains more than one DNA sequence encoding this CDR3. The V call is TRBV28, the J call TRBJ2-3; weak D call: TRBD2 (5 bases). CDR3 length: 12 amino acids. Deletions cut 5 bases from V and 2 bases from J, with 5 bases between. Germline values: CDR1 MDHEN, CDR2 SYDVKM. The CDR3 loop reads CASSGLTDTQYF. Partial CDR3 DNA: TGTGCCAGCAGTGGACTCACAGATACG. The full variable domain, in which reference TRBV28 and TRBJ2-3 provide the parts outside the CDR3, is DVKVTQSSRYLVKRTGEKVFLECVQDMDHENMFWYRQDPGLGLRLIYFSYDVKMKEKGDIPEGYSVSREKKERFSLILESASTNQTSMYLCASSGLTDTQYFGPGTRLTVL.

This clone was counted many times. The read ends 3 residues before the CDR3 terminus; that terminus is restored from the germline J gene. The rearrangement uses TRBV28 and TRBJ1-2, with D uncertain. The CDR3 is 12 residues long. V was trimmed by 2 bases and J by 4 bases, leaving 5 bases between them. The V gene's germline CDR1 is MDHEN and CDR2 SYDVKM. The CDR3 DNA, read in part, is TGTGCCAGCAGTTTAGGGCTCTATGGC. Translation: CASSLGLYG. The entire CDR3 protein is CASSLGLYGYTF.

This clone was observed at least ten times. Coverage ceases 3 residues before the CDR3 finishes, and the germline J gene fills in the end. This rearrangement joins TRBV5-6 to TRBJ2-4, with D possibly being TRBD2 (7 bases). With 0 bases removed from V and 7 bases from J, the gap between germline ends came to 14 bases. This CDR3 region has 15 residues. In germline, CDR1 is SGHDT, CDR2 YYEEEE. The CDR3 sequence: CASSLGGGGRNIQYF. CDR3 bases read: TGTGCCAGCAGCTTGGGGGGGGGCGGGCGGAACATT.

This clone was seen repeatedly, ten times or more. The observed sequence ends 3 residues before the CDR3 terminus, with the missing tail filled in from the germline J gene. The chain carries TRBV5-1 and TRBJ1-2, with D hard to call. CDR1 is SGHRS, CDR2 YFSETQ, per germline. The CDR3 has 12 residues. V was trimmed by 7 bases and J by 1 base, leaving 8 bases between them. The CDR3 spells CASGNSNYGYTF. The sequenced CDR3 bases are TGCGCCAGCGGCAACAGTAACTATGGC.

This clone was seen at least ten times. The CDR3 end is not reached by the read, which stops 3 residues before it; the germline J gene fills it in. The V and J genes are TRBV14 and TRBJ2-1; TRBD2 agrees at 12 bases. The trim removed 3 bases at V and 3 bases at J, leaving 9 bases unmatched. The CDR3 has 18 residues. CDR1 and CDR2 (germline): SGHDN, FVKESK. Here the CDR3 reads CASSHPSGRAVNYNEQFF. The sequenced CDR3 bases are TGTGCCAGCAGCCATCCTAGCGGGAGGGCCGTTAACTACAATGAG.

This clone occurred many times. CDR3 loop: CASSLQGRTGNTIYF. The covered CDR3 bases are TGTGCCAGCAGCTTACAGGGAAGGACTGGAAACACC. This chain joins TRBV7-6 and TRBJ1-3, with D maybe TRBD1 (5 bases). The read ends 3 residues before the CDR3 terminus; that terminus is restored from the germline J gene. V dropped 2 bases and J dropped 2 bases, with 10 bases sitting between them. The CDR3 has 15 residues. The V gene's germline CDR1 is SGHVS and CDR2 FNYEAQ.